Presented here are 14 T cell receptor beta chains from one specimen sequenced in a study of blood T cell repertoires in COVID-19. Generated by immunoSEQ multiplex PCR, the TCRdb table keeps only in-frame clones and is missing some. Of 50,000 to 75,000 clones detected, over 70% appear once; the ten largest clones hold more than 15%. What was sequenced was peripheral blood. All receptors come from a woman in her fifties or sixties with active or convalescent COVID-19.

The chain joins TRBV7-9 to TRBJ2-5, with 10 bases aligning to TRBD2. Germline V gene data show CDR1 as SEHNR and CDR2 as FQNEAQ (reference sequence). This CDR3 has 16 residues. V shed 1 base, J shed 5 bases, and the junction held 7 bases outside the gene matches. The CDR3 coding sequence is TGTGCCAGCAGCTTAGGGAGCGGGAGGGCCCTGGAGACCCAGTACTTC. It codes for CASSLGSGRALETQYF.

The CDR3 DNA follows: TGCGCCAGCAGCCTAGCGGAGTCTCAAACCGGGGAGCTGTTTTTT. It codes for CASSLAESQTGELFF. This chain links TRBV4-1 with TRBJ2-2, with D possibly TRBD2 on 6 matching bases. Trimming shortened V by 4 bases and J by 5 bases, and 14 bases separated the two germline ends. This CDR3 comprises 15 residues. Germline CDR1 and CDR2: MGHRA and YSYEKL.

Only a few counts were recorded for this clone. The chain links TRBV6-6 to TRBJ1-1, with D hard to call. The CDR3 totals 14 residues. V dropped 0 bases and J dropped 3 bases, with 8 bases sitting between them. Germline V gene sequence: CDR1 MNHNY, CDR2 SVGAGI (reference sequence). The CDR3 protein is CASSYSKRDTEAFF. The CDR3 DNA reads TGTGCCAGCAGTTACTCGAAGAGGGACACTGAAGCTTTCTTT.

The CDR3 is CAISRGTDSNQPQHF. CDR3 in DNA: TGTGCCATCTCCCGAGGGACAGATAGCAATCAGCCCCAGCATTTT. The chain has TRBV10-3 and TRBJ1-5; TRBD1 aligns across 7 bases. The CDR3 is made up of 15 amino acids. J was trimmed by 0 bases and V by 8 bases; bases with no gene match: 7. The germline gives CDR1 ENHRY, CDR2 SYGVKD.

In its sample, this clone was seen a few times. The rearrangement links TRBV12-3 or TRBV12-4 to TRBJ2-7; 9 positions match TRBD1. Trimming at V came to 6 bases and at J to 4 bases, leaving 4 bases not matched to a gene. The CDR3 sequence is 13 residues long. The CDR3 reads CASRRTGDYEQYF. For the CDR3, the DNA is TGTGCCAGCAGAAGGACAGGGGATTACGAGCAGTACTTC.

The chain recombines TRBV7-2 with TRBJ2-7; 7 nucleotides line up with TRBD1. This CDR3 contains 16 residues. The germline CDR1 and CDR2 sequences are SGHTA and FQGNSA. V dropped 2 bases and J dropped 2; count of bases not matched to a gene: 9. The CDR3 spells CASSLSSTGITYEQYF. The DNA of the CDR3 is TGTGCCAGCAGCTTATCCTCGACAGGGATTACCTACGAGCAGTACTTC.

The chain employs TRBV4-1 and TRBJ2-3; D uncertain. Between the trimmed V and J ends, which lost 0 bases and 4 bases, there was a span of 8 bases. The CDR3 is 14 residues long. Per the germline V gene, CDR1 is MGHRA and CDR2 is YSYEKL. CDR3 amino acids: CASSQDPNADTQYF. The CDR3 DNA follows: TGCGCCAGCAGCCAAGACCCCAATGCAGATACGCAGTATTTT.

The rearrangement uses TRBV30 and TRBJ1-2, with D maybe TRBD1 (5 bases). The germline V and J ends were trimmed by 2 bases and 7 bases, with 14 bases remaining between them. Germline CDR1 and CDR2: GTSNPN and SVGIG (reference sequence). The CDR3 length is 13 residues. The CDR3 reads CAWSSRGGIGYTF. The CDR3 DNA sequence: TGTGCCTGGAGTTCAAGGGGCGGCATTGGCTACACCTTC.

The chain combines TRBV9 with TRBJ1-6, with a tentative D call TRBD1 (5 bases). The CDR3 has 14 residues. Per the germline V gene, CDR1 is SGDLS and CDR2 is YYNGEE. Trimming pared 4 bases from V and 7 bases from J, leaving 12 bases between. CDR3 protein: CASSKGRYNSPLHF. In DNA form, the CDR3 reads TGTGCCAGCAGCAAGGGGAGGTACAATTCACCCCTCCACTTT.

This clone was recorded once. As DNA, the CDR3 is TGTGCCGTCCCAGGACAGGACTCCTATAATTCACCCCTCCACTTT. Translated, it gives CAVPGQDSYNSPLHF. J is TRBJ1-6 and V is TRBV30; the match to TRBD1 covers 7 bases. CDR3 length: 15 amino acids. Germline trimming cut 8 bases from V and 0 bases from J; bases unmatched to any gene: 7. Germline CDR1 and CDR2: GTSNPN and SVGIG (reference sequence).

A few counts support this clone. The V and J genes are TRBV3-1 (or the pseudogene TRBV3-2) and TRBJ2-5; D ambiguous. This CDR3 comprises 13 residues. The ends were cut back, 2 bases at V and 3 bases at J, with 7 bases in the middle. Germline CDR1 LGHDT, CDR2 YNNKEL (reference sequence). CDR3 region: CASSQLGKETQYF. DNA of the CDR3: TGTGCCAGCAGCCAATTGGGCAAAGAGACCCAGTACTTC.

The sample holds a few counts of this clone. The rearrangement uses TRBV5-1 and TRBJ2-1; D unclear. Between the trimmed V and J ends, which lost 6 bases and 0 bases, there was a span of 13 bases. This CDR3 region has 15 residues. Germline values: CDR1 SGHRS, CDR2 YFSETQ. In DNA form, the CDR3 reads TGCGCCAGCATTGGTGGCGGAGACTCCTACAATGAGCAGTTCTTC. This translates into CASIGGGDSYNEQFF.

The V and J genes are TRBV2 and TRBJ2-7, with 7 nucleotides matching TRBD1. V shed 7 bases, J shed 3 bases, and the junction held 9 bases outside the gene matches. Germline V gives CDR1 SNHLY, CDR2 FYNNEI. CDR3 length: 14 residues. CDR3 nucleotide sequence: TGTGCCAGCATTAGGGACAGTTCCATCTACGAGCAGTACTTC. Translating it yields CASIRDSSIYEQYF.

The chain is built from TRBV7-6 and TRBJ2-5; D remains ambiguous. The V gene lost 2 bases and the J gene lost 3 bases, with 7 bases spanning the gap. CDR1 is SGHVS, CDR2 FNYEAQ, per germline. The length of the CDR3 is 13 residues. In nucleotides, the CDR3 is TGTGCCAGCAGCTTAAGTTCGGAAGAGACCCAGTACTTC. Its protein is CASSLSSEETQYF.